The 26 T cell receptor beta chains below come from one sample, sequenced in a study of PD-1 blockade in mismatch repair-deficient tumors. Data came from immunoSEQ multiplex PCR; TCRdb stores just in-frame clones and leaves some out. The sample has under 95,000 clones; more than 80% are singletons. The sequences come from peripheral blood, collected 44 weeks after starting pembrolizumab. The source is an adult with mismatch repair-deficient cancer.

J is TRBJ2-3 and V is TRBV5-1; TRBD2 matches at 9 bases. Per germline, CDR1 SGHRS and CDR2 YFSETQ. J was trimmed by 0 bases and V by 0 bases; bases with no gene match: 2. The length of the CDR3 is 16 residues. CDR3 region: CASSLGLAVSTDTQYF. The CDR3 DNA reads as TGCGCCAGCAGCTTGGGACTAGCGGTGAGCACAGATACGCAGTATTTT.

The chain combines TRBV19 with TRBJ1-2; 7 bases line up with TRBD1. The V segment lost 6 bases and the J segment 6 bases; nucleotides outside the gene matches: 7. The germline V gene has CDR1 LNHDA and CDR2 SQIVND (reference sequence). The CDR3 extends over 13 amino acids. CDR3 coding DNA: TGTGCCAGTAGCGGACAGGAATGGGATGGCTACACCTTC. It translates to CASSGQEWDGYTF.

To note about this clone: Mismatch with germline at one junction end may stem from a read error. The chain combines TRBV7-7 with TRBJ2-2, with D maybe TRBD1 (6 bases). Germline loops: CDR1 SSHAT, CDR2 FNYEAQ (reference sequence). The CDR3 consists of 16 residues. CDR3 DNA: TGTGCTAGCAGCCCGACAGGTCCCCCTAACACCGGGGAGCTGTTTTTT. It is translated as CASSPTGPPNTGELFF.

The chain is built from TRBV6-5 and TRBJ1-5; D gene ambiguous. V lost 0 bases to trimming and J lost 4 bases, with 4 bases between them. CDR1 MNHEY and CDR2 SVGAGI come from the germline V gene. CDR3 length: 13 amino acids. The CDR3: CASSYSKNQPQHF. The DNA for the CDR3 is TGTGCCAGCAGTTACTCCAAAAATCAGCCCCAGCATTTT.

This clone was seen just once. The gene calls are TRBV5-8 and TRBJ2-7; TRBD1 agrees at 8 bases. CDR3 length equals 14 residues. V lost 4 bases, J lost 3 bases, and 6 bases stayed unmatched. Germline assignment: CDR1 SGHTS and CDR2 YDEGEE. The CDR3, as DNA: TGTGCCAGCAGCCAAGGACAGGGTAGCTACGAGCAGTACTTC. Residues: CASSQGQGSYEQYF.

The rearrangement links TRBV29-1 to TRBJ1-2, with D maybe TRBD1 (6 bases). The CDR3 sequence is 14 residues long. Germline loops: CDR1 SQVTM, CDR2 ANQGSEA. The V gene lost 4 bases and the J gene lost 4 bases, with 16 bases spanning the gap. DNA of the CDR3: TGCAGCGTTGCGGACAGACGCAGTTCCTATGGCTACACCTTC. The encoded protein is CSVADRRSSYGYTF.

In its sample, this clone was seen once. This chain links TRBV7-2 with TRBJ1-5, with D tentatively TRBD1 (6 bases). V was trimmed by 0 bases and J by 6 bases, leaving 12 bases between them. The germline gives CDR1 SGHTA, CDR2 FQGNSA. CDR3 size: 15 residues. For the CDR3, the DNA is TGTGCCAGCAGCTTAGCCTACAGGGCCGGTCAGCCCCAGCATTTT. Encoded protein: CASSLAYRAGQPQHF.

In regard to this clone: Relative to the germline gene, one junction end is altered; a read error may explain this. This chain joins TRBV7-7 and TRBJ2-5; D is ambiguous. Germline V gene lookup returns CDR1 SSHAT and CDR2 FNYEAQ (reference sequence). The CDR3 consists of 15 residues. The CDR3 DNA reads as TGTGCTAGCAGCCCTTTTACGGACGCTCAAGAGACCCAGTACTTC. Translating it yields CASSPFTDAQETQYF. The variable domain in full, with the rest retrieved from reference TRBV7-7 and TRBJ2-5, is GAGVSQSPRYKVTKRGQDVTLRCDPISSHATLYWYQQALGQGPEFLTYFNYEAQPDKSGLPSDRFSAERPEGSISTLTIQRTEQRDSAMYRCASSPFTDAQETQYFGPGTRLLVL.

This clone was seen once. The rearrangement uses TRBV29-1 and TRBJ2-5; D not certain. Germline V gene data show CDR1 as SQVTM and CDR2 as ANQGSEA. CDR3 length: 10 residues. The V gene lost 1 base and the J gene lost 6 bases, with 3 bases spanning the gap. This CDR3 is CSVEVKTQYF. The CDR3 bases are TGCAGCGTTGAAGTGAAGACCCAGTACTTC.

The chain couples TRBV2 to TRBJ1-1, with 7 bases matching TRBD1. J lost 2 bases, V lost 5 bases, and 5 bases had no gene match. The germline V gene has CDR1 SNHLY and CDR2 FYNNEI. The CDR3 runs to 14 residues. The CDR3, as DNA: TGTGCCAGCAGTATACAGGGGACTAACACTGAAGCTTTCTTT. It specifies CASSIQGTNTEAFF.

The gene calls are TRBV7-2 and TRBJ2-7; no definite D call. The V gene's germline CDR1 is SGHTA and CDR2 FQGNSA. The CDR3 is 16 residues long. Trimming cost V 5 bases and J 9 bases, with 26 bases left between them. The CDR3, as DNA: TGTGCCAGCAGCGACTTTTGGTCGGGTCCCGATACCGGGCAGTACTTC. Translated: CASSDFWSGPDTGQYF.

The chain links TRBV5-6 to TRBJ2-7; 9 bases fit TRBD1. The CDR3 extends over 14 amino acids. Germline trimming cut 7 bases from V and 1 base from J; bases unmatched to any gene: 6. The germline V gene encodes CDR1 SGHDT and CDR2 YYEEEE. The CDR3 coding sequence is TGTGCCAGCTTTTTGACAGGGGGGTCCTACGAGCAGTACTTC. Amino acid sequence: CASFLTGGSYEQYF. Together with reference TRBV5-6 and TRBJ2-7, the CDR3 gives the full variable domain: DAGVTQSPTHLIKTRGQQVTLRCSPKSGHDTVSWYQQALGQGPQFIFQYYEEEERQRGNFPDRFSGHQFPNYSSELNVNALLLGDSALYLCASFLTGGSYEQYFGPGTRLTVT.

The CDR3 loop reads CASSSLRDKTYEQYF. The CDR3, as DNA: TGTGCCAGCAGCTCGCTCCGGGACAAAACCTACGAGCAGTACTTC. This chain connects TRBV11-2 to TRBJ2-7; D is possibly TRBD1 (6 bases). V was clipped by 4 bases and J by 2 bases, with 15 bases between them. The germline V gene has CDR1 SGHAT and CDR2 FQNNGV. The CDR3 contains 15 residues.

The chain recombines TRBV9 with TRBJ1-1; no firm D call. Germline V gene data show CDR1 as SGDLS and CDR2 as YYNGEE. The CDR3 totals 14 residues. V lost 1 base to trimming and J lost 1 base, with 8 bases between them. Here the CDR3 DNA reads TGTGCCAGCAGCGTAAGTGGAGGGAACACTGAAGCTTTCTTT. This gives the protein CASSVSGGNTEAFF.

This clone was recorded once. The rearrangement links TRBV9 to TRBJ1-2; 12 bases map to TRBD1. The V gene end was trimmed by 0 bases and the J gene end by 4 bases; junction bases not matched to a gene: 1. The germline CDR1 and CDR2 sequences are SGDLS and YYNGEE. This CDR3 has 15 amino acids. This CDR3 reads CASSVGDRGPYGYTF. The CDR3 DNA reads TGTGCCAGCAGCGTAGGGGACAGGGGGCCCTATGGCTACACCTTC.

The rearrangement links TRBV11-3 to TRBJ2-1; 7 nucleotides match TRBD1. V was clipped by 8 bases and J by 4 bases; unmatched bases: 8. The CDR3 runs to 14 residues. The germline gives CDR1 SGHNT, CDR2 YENEEA. The CDR3 spells CASSRGTAYNEQFF. The CDR3 coding sequence is TGTGCCAGCTCCCGAGGGACAGCTTACAATGAGCAGTTCTTC. Full variable domain (missing parts from reference TRBV11-3 and TRBJ2-1): EAGVVQSPRYKIIEKKQPVAFWCNPISGHNTLYWYLQNLGQGPELLIRYENEEAVDDSQLPKDRFSAERLKGVDSTLKIQPAELGDSAVYLCASSRGTAYNEQFFGPGTRLTVL.

The V gene is TRBV4-1, the J gene TRBJ2-5, with D perhaps matching TRBD1 (6 bases). The CDR3 sequence is 14 residues long. CDR1 is MGHRA, CDR2 YSYEKL, per germline. V was shortened by 4 bases and J by 4 bases, with 13 bases between the two germline ends. The CDR3 protein is CASSRSTGRETQYF. The CDR3 DNA sequence: TGCGCCAGCAGCCGATCCACAGGGCGAGAGACCCAGTACTTC.

V usage is TRBV5-1 and J usage is TRBJ2-3; 10 bases match TRBD2. The germline CDR1 and CDR2 sequences are SGHRS and YFSETQ. The CDR3 runs to 17 residues. Unmatched junction bases numbered 9, after V lost 2 bases and J lost 3 bases. CDR3 amino acids: CASSFGLAGVETDTQYF. The CDR3, as DNA: TGCGCCAGCAGCTTCGGGCTAGCGGGAGTCGAGACAGATACGCAGTATTTT.

The chain couples TRBV7-9 to TRBJ1-2; no clear D. CDR3 size: 17 residues. Trimming took off 2 bases at V and 1 base at J, with 17 bases between the two ends. Germline assignment: CDR1 SEHNR and CDR2 FQNEAQ (reference sequence). For the CDR3, the DNA is TGTGCCAGCAGCTTATTCTCGCCGATAGACTTTAACTATGGCTACACCTTC. The encoded protein is CASSLFSPIDFNYGYTF.

J is TRBJ2-7 and V is TRBV5-4, with 8 bases that match TRBD1. CDR1 is SGHNT and CDR2 is YYREEE in the germline V gene (reference sequence). The V segment lost 4 bases and the J segment 4 bases; nucleotides outside the gene matches: 13. The CDR3 runs 16 residues. The CDR3 protein is CASSQRDTGGSYEQYF. The DNA of the CDR3 is TGTGCCAGCAGCCAACGCGATACAGGGGGTTCATACGAGCAGTACTTC.

The rearrangement links TRBV7-2 to TRBJ1-1; D is undetermined. Per germline, CDR1 SGHTA and CDR2 FQGNSA. V was trimmed by 5 bases and J by 2 bases, leaving 3 bases between them. This CDR3 is 11 amino acids long. Here the CDR3 reads CASSVNTEAFF. The CDR3 region has the DNA TGTGCCAGCAGCGTTAACACTGAAGCTTTCTTT.

This chain connects TRBV6-5 to TRBJ2-1, with 8 bases aligning to TRBD2. This CDR3 has 14 amino acids. V gave up 5 bases and J gave up 7 bases; unmatched junction bases: 7. CDR1 MNHEY and CDR2 SVGAGI come from the germline V gene. This CDR3 reads CASSVSGSLNEQFF. The DNA for the CDR3 is TGTGCCAGCAGTGTCAGCGGGAGTTTGAATGAGCAGTTCTTC.

The chain recombines TRBV11-2 with TRBJ2-5; D unresolved. The CDR3 has 17 residues. Germline V gives CDR1 SGHAT, CDR2 FQNNGV. Trimming removed 5 bases from V and 3 bases from J, with 22 bases in between. CDR3: CASSTFSWAPSEETQYF. The CDR3 region has the DNA TGTGCCAGCAGCACCTTCTCGTGGGCGCCGTCTGAAGAGACCCAGTACTTC.

The chain employs TRBV7-6 and TRBJ2-5; D gene unclear. The ends were cut back, 2 bases at V and 5 bases at J, with 6 bases in the middle. The length of the CDR3 is 12 residues. From germline, CDR1 is SGHVS and CDR2 FNYEAQ. The DNA for the CDR3 is TGTGCCAGCAGCTTATCTAGGGAGACCCAGTACTTC. Encoded protein: CASSLSRETQYF.

The chain uses TRBV9 and TRBJ2-7; TRBD2 agrees at 8 bases. Unmatched junction bases numbered 8, after V lost 2 bases and J lost 4 bases. Germline values: CDR1 SGDLS, CDR2 YYNGEE. There are 15 residues in the CDR3. CDR3 coding DNA: TGTGCCAGCAGCGTGTCCGGGACTAGAAATTACGAGCAGTACTTC. Its translation is CASSVSGTRNYEQYF. Filled out from reference TRBV9 and TRBJ2-7, the complete variable domain reads DSGVTQTPKHLITATGQRVTLRCSPRSGDLSVYWYQQSLDQGLQFLIQYYNGEERAKGNILERFSAQQFPDLHSELNLSSLELGDSALYFCASSVSGTRNYEQYFGPGTRLTVT.

The V gene is TRBV11-3, the J gene TRBJ2-2; 10 nucleotides line up with TRBD2. V was clipped by 6 bases and J by 4 bases; unmatched bases: 2. The length of the CDR3 is 14 residues. Per the germline V gene, CDR1 is SGHNT and CDR2 is YENEEA. The CDR3 DNA reads TGTGCCAGCAGTTCTAGCGGGAGCACCGGGGAGCTGTTTTTT. Translation gives CASSSSGSTGELFF.